This TCR beta chain was recorded in a study of graft-versus-host responses after intestinal transplantation. Looking at the study overall: Recipients were given multivisceral, liver-intestinal, or isolated intestinal transplants. Tacrolimus plus steroids were given to all recipients for approximately 3 years, preceded by anti-thymocyte globulin induction.

Germline CDR1 KGHSH, CDR2 LQKENI. Deletions cut 3 bases from V and 8 bases from J, with 18 bases between. This CDR3 contains 15 residues. Study-level points and caveats: Recipient bone marrow held GvH clones, some seen earlier in ileum or blood.

About this clone itself: Its antigen is unidentified.

Repertoires were generated with immunoSEQ multiplex PCR, while TCRdb's copy carries only in-frame clones and drops some. The table lists about 100,000 clones, less than 90% of them singletons. The sequences come from unstimulated CD4+ T cells sorted from spleen or lymph node cells, collected before intestinal transplant. This sequence originates from a human donor who received an intestinal transplant. The rearrangement joins TRBV18 to TRBJ2-3; the D gene is possibly TRBD2 (5 bases). CDR3 amino acids: CASSPELPDRGTQYF. The CDR3 region has the DNA TGTGCCAGCTCACCGGAGCTCCCCGATCGGGGTACGCAGTATTTT. The full variable domain, in which reference TRBV18 and TRBJ2-3 provide the parts outside the CDR3, is NAGVMQNPRHLVRRRGQEARLRCSPMKGHSHVYWYRQLPEEGLKFMVYLQKENIIDESGMPKERFSAEFPKEGPSILRIQQVVRGDSAAYFCASSPELPDRGTQYFGPGTRLTVL.